A selection of T cell receptor beta chains follows, all from one sample in a study of blood T cell repertoires in COVID-19. Sequenced by immunoSEQ multiplex PCR; TCRdb stores in-frame clones only, minus some. Found here are around 55,000 clones, 88% of them singletons; the top ten hold roughly 8.4%. Sequencing was performed on peripheral blood. All receptors derive from a man between 60 and 75 years old with active COVID-19. Each CDR3 is given with its conserved first and last residue.

J: TRBJ2-6; V: TRBV6-4; CDR3: CASSPQGASGANVLTF
J: TRBJ1-3; V: TRBV7-6; CDR3: CASSLVGGISGNTIYF
J: TRBJ1-5; V: TRBV19; CDR3: CASSIGTGASNQPQHF
J: TRBJ2-5; V: TRBV2; CDR3: CASRGFTPLLTAQETQYF
J: TRBJ2-7; V: TRBV27; CDR3: CASSTRRSGVGEQYF
J: TRBJ2-1; V: TRBV3-1/TRBV3-2; CDR3: CASSQVGAPLQGQFF
J: TRBJ1-2; V: TRBV29-1; CDR3: CSVDPGKGYTF
J: TRBJ2-2; V: TRBV29-1; CDR3: CSVLRGGTGRTGELFF
J: TRBJ2-7; V: TRBV5-1; CDR3: CASSLSDGSSYEQYF
J: TRBJ2-7; V: TRBV19; CDR3: CASSIIAGGYEQYF
J: TRBJ2-7; V: TRBV7-6; CDR3: CASSLAGGQDYEQYF
J: TRBJ1-6; V: TRBV30; CDR3: CAWSFPDRGRSPLHF
J: TRBJ1-1; V: TRBV5-1; CDR3: CASSLRIRGMNTEAFF
J: TRBJ2-2; V: TRBV5-4; CDR3: CASSYGQGHTGELFF
J: TRBJ2-2; V: TRBV18; CDR3: CASSRTSGGTTGELFF
J: TRBJ1-5; V: TRBV27; CDR3: CASSFQGNQPQHF
J: TRBJ2-5; V: TRBV2; CDR3: CASSEGGLAGLGQETQYF
J: TRBJ2-3; V: TRBV5-1; CDR3: CASSRAPDTQYF
J: TRBJ1-4; V: TRBV12-3/TRBV12-4; CDR3: CASSLARHKLFF
J: TRBJ2-1; V: TRBV9; CDR3: CASSVASGGHNEQFF
J: TRBJ2-7; V: TRBV12-3/TRBV12-4; CDR3: CASRRTSGDEQYF
J: TRBJ2-5; V: TRBV25-1; CDR3: CASSARDRAETQYF
J: TRBJ1-4; V: TRBV5-1; CDR3: CASSLWTGDEKLFF
J: TRBJ1-5; V: TRBV7-9; CDR3: CASSLDISNQPQHF
J: TRBJ2-5; V: TRBV29-1; CDR3: CSVEVLAGAAETQYF
J: TRBJ2-2; V: TRBV5-1; CDR3: CASSLEQNTGELFF
J: TRBJ2-3; V: TRBV3-1/TRBV3-2; CDR3: CASSELAGGIRDTQYF
J: TRBJ1-5; V: TRBV14; CDR3: CASSQLGEDQPQHF
J: TRBJ2-3; V: TRBV18; CDR3: CASSPEWASANTDTQYF
J: TRBJ1-2; V: TRBV6-6; CDR3: CAGQGNYGYTF
J: TRBJ2-3; V: TRBV7-3; CDR3: CASSGWTREDTQYF
J: TRBJ2-1; V: TRBV24-1; CDR3: CATSDHKLAGEGNEQFF
J: TRBJ1-3; V: TRBV10-3; CDR3: CAISEYGYSGNTIYF
J: TRBJ1-1; V: TRBV7-3; CDR3: CASSPIPVGQGNTEAFF
J: TRBJ2-4; V: TRBV5-1; CDR3: CASRRTRVPDGSIQYF
J: TRBJ2-6; V: TRBV27; CDR3: CASRKTGGAFPGANVLTF
J: TRBJ2-3; V: TRBV7-9; CDR3: CASSPGTSGRTDTQYF
J: TRBJ2-1; V: TRBV7-8; CDR3: CASSPGTISYNEQFF
J: TRBJ1-1; V: TRBV2; CDR3: CASGRSTGDTEAFF